This TCR beta chain came from a study of T-cell reconstitution after alpha-beta-depleted transplantation in children. Study observations and caveats: At the one-year point after transplant, T-cell counts and TCRbeta diversity were found to come mostly from T cells that had been newly produced. There were reportedly several hundred expanded graft clones from which alpha-beta T cells came about two months after transplant.

About this clonotype itself: The antigen is undetermined. An end of the junction does not agree with germline; a read error may underlie this.

Unique molecular identifiers were used to barcode this TCRbeta library. TCRdb re-derived calls from the PCR reads in MiXCR, one entry per CDR3 protein. The sample lists roughly 570,000 distinct CDR3 sequences; 25% to 30% were seen once. This specimen was PBMCs, taken before TCRalphabeta/CD19-depleted stem cell transplant. The clonotype originates from a boy in the first two years of life with Wiskott-Aldrich syndrome, due to receive a stem cell transplant.

The CDR3 DNA follows: TGCAGTGCTAGAGGTCGGAACACTGAACCTTTCTTT. Protein sequence: CSARGRNTEPFF. The rearrangement joins TRBV20-1 to TRBJ1-1; D is unresolved. The CDR3 sequence is 12 residues long. The germline CDR1 and CDR2 sequences are DFQATT and SNEGSKA (reference sequence).